This is a list of T cell receptor beta chains from one sample in a study of cytomegalovirus exposure and HLA in healthy donors. Clones were read by immunoSEQ multiplex PCR, and TCRdb kept only the in-frame ones, dropping some. Of 100,000 or so clones listed, roughly 79% are singletons. Source material: PBMCs. The receptor set was obtained from a middle-aged man in good health and CMV-seronegative. Both conserved end residues are part of each CDR3. A row's size may be missing; if present it is once, few, many or a size class.

size,J,V,CDR3
.,TRBJ2-1,TRBV7-9,CASSPLGLAQRNEQFF
.,TRBJ1-5,TRBV14,CASSLPGGGGNQPQHF
.,TRBJ2-1,TRBV6-5,CASSPPTGGNEQFF
.,TRBJ1-1,TRBV4-3,CASSQGTGWNTEAFF
.,TRBJ1-2,TRBV27,CASSFQGIAIRDGYTF
.,.,TRBV6-1,CASSLTYEQYF
.,TRBJ2-3,TRBV7-9,CASSPAGLGTDTQYF
.,TRBJ2-2,TRBV7-8,CASSWQTGTGELFF
.,TRBJ2-7,TRBV14,CASSQESSGNREQYF
.,TRBJ2-7,TRBV4-2,CASSQDPLGAGTSYEQYF
.,TRBJ1-1,TRBV29-1,CSVPGQGGTEAFF
.,TRBJ2-1,TRBV5-1,CASREREGQGNEQFF
.,TRBJ2-7,TRBV18,CASSPMRADKVYEQYF
.,TRBJ1-2,TRBV7-6,CASSSRSGGWSYGYTF
.,TRBJ2-7,TRBV18,CASSPGTGTSYEQYF
.,TRBJ2-3,TRBV28,CASSFASRPDTQYF
.,TRBJ2-3,TRBV18,CASSPPGADTQYF
.,TRBJ2-4,TRBV7-6,CASSLRNKNIQYF
.,TRBJ1-2,TRBV29-1,CSVQTGSGYTF
.,TRBJ2-3,TRBV2,CASSEGPPRTDTQYF
.,TRBJ1-2,TRBV6-5,CASSPTGGGYGYTF
.,TRBJ1-5,TRBV6-1,CASSERDTISNQPQHF
.,TRBJ1-3,TRBV7-9,CASSSRQEISGNTIYF
.,TRBJ2-7,TRBV5-4,CASSLVSGGAEQYF
.,TRBJ2-7,TRBV5-1,CASSLAAGGPYEQYF
.,TRBJ1-6,TRBV4-1,CASSQAGLYNSPLHF
.,TRBJ1-1,TRBV7-9,CASSVDVRTEAFF
.,TRBJ2-7,TRBV25-1,CASSHGGSYEQYF
few,TRBJ1-1,TRBV21-1,CASSKDRVNTEAFF
.,TRBJ2-2,TRBV5-8,CASLIVVRGELFF
few,TRBJ2-3,TRBV7-9,CASSVTRLAGGFTDTQYF
.,TRBJ1-5,TRBV4-2,CASSQDRRTPNQPQHF
.,TRBJ2-1,TRBV5-1,CASVQQGAVGVNEQFF
.,TRBJ1-5,TRBV10-2,CASTPDRGDQPQHF
.,TRBJ2-5,TRBV15,CATSRDPEQETQYF
.,TRBJ2-3,TRBV4-1,CASSQYPSGGLTDTQYF
.,TRBJ2-1,TRBV5-1,CASSLDWLAGEAVYNEQFF
.,TRBJ2-7,TRBV5-4,CASSLSTASYEQYF
.,TRBJ2-5,TRBV6-6,CASSPLGDRGRETQYF
.,TRBJ2-2,TRBV27,CASSFGGATGELFF